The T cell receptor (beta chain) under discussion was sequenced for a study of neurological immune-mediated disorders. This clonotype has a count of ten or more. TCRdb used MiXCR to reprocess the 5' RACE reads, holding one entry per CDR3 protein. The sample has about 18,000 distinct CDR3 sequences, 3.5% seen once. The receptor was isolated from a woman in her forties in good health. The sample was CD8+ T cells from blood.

CDR3 loop: CASSHRTENTEAFF. In nucleotides, the CDR3 is TGTGCCAGCAGCCACCGGACGGAGAACACTGAAGCTTTCTTT. V usage is TRBV7-9 and J usage is TRBJ1-1; D remains unclear. CDR1 and CDR2 (germline): SEHNR, FQNEAQ (reference sequence). V lost 5 bases and J 1 base, leaving 11 bases between the germline ends. This CDR3 spans 14 amino acids.